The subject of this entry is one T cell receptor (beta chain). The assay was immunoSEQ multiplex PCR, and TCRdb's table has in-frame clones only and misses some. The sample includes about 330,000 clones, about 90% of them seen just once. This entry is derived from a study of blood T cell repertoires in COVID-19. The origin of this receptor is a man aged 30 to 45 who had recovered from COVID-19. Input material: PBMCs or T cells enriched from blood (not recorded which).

The CDR3: CAWAGQGAGDTQYF. The CDR3 DNA follows: TGTGCCTGGGCAGGACAGGGGGCGGGAGATACGCAGTATTTT. This chain links TRBV30 with TRBJ2-3; 11 bases agree with TRBD1. The CDR3 has 14 residues. Per germline, CDR1 GTSNPN and CDR2 SVGIG (reference sequence). V lost 5 bases and J lost 5; bases outside the gene matches: 6.